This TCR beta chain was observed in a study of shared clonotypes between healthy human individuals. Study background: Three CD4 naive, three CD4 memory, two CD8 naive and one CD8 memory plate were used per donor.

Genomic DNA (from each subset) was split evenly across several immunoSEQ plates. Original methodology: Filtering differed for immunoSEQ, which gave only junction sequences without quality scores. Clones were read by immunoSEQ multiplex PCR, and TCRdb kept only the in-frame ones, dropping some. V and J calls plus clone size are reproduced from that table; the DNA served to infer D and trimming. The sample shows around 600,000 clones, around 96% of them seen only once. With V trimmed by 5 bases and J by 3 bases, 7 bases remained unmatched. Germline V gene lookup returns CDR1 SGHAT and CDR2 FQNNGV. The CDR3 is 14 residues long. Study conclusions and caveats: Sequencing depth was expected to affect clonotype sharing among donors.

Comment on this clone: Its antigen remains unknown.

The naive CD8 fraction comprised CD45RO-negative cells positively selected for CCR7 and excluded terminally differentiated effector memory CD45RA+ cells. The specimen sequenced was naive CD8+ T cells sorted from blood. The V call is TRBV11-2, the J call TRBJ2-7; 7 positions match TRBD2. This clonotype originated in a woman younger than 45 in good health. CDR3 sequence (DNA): TGTGCCAGCAGCGCCAGGGAGGGGTACTACGAGCAGTACTTC. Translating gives CASSAREGYYEQYF.